The 2 T cell receptor beta chains below come from one sample, sequenced in a study of CD8 T cells in acute hepatitis C reinfection. Study conclusions and caveats: Preferential TRBV04 and TRBV06 usage appeared in all groups and was not explained by the naive pool.

Time point specified: acute HCV infection, within 168 days of estimated infection date. The hepatitis C virus-specific receptor repertoire was characterized directly ex vivo, with no prior expansion in culture. Assay: immunoSEQ multiplex PCR; the TCRdb copy retains only in-frame clones and omits some. The sample lists some 4,000 clones, roughly 40% occurring once. Material: HCV NS3-1073 tetramer-sorted CD8+ T cells from PBMCs, obtained during acute infection. The receptors here all came from a man younger than 45 with chronic hepatitis C.

The CDR3 loop reads CASSQGTGSTYEQYF. For the CDR3, the DNA is TGCGCCAGCAGCCAAGGGACAGGGTCCACCTACGAGCAGTACTTC. The rearrangement joins TRBV4-3 to TRBJ2-7; 8 nucleotides align to TRBD1. J lost 2 bases, V lost 1 base, and 4 bases had no gene match. Germline lookup yields CDR1 LGHNA and CDR2 YSLEER. The CDR3 contains 15 residues.

This clone was seen more than once but under ten times. The chain joins TRBV4-2 to TRBJ2-7; D gene uncertain. The CDR3 totals 14 residues. Trimming removed 0 bases at V and 7 bases at J, with 13 bases between. Germline CDR1 LGHNA, CDR2 YNFKEQ. The CDR3 bases are TGTGCCAGCAGCCAAGATCTTGGGCCTGTGGAGCAGTACTTC. As protein: CASSQDLGPVEQYF.